This T cell receptor (beta chain) was identified in a study of shared clonotypes between healthy human individuals (TCRdb year 2020). As for the study more broadly: A few men and a couple of women, aged 18 to 49 years, made up the cohort. For each donor, three plates each were used for CD4 naive and CD4 memory, two plates were used for CD8 naive, and one plate was used for CD8 memory. To estimate repertoire size and how much clonotypes are shared between individuals, the study performed deep sequencing of blood TCR repertoires from about 5 healthy adults. Libraries were prepared and TCR repertoires were sequenced by different laboratories using diverse techniques, in order to increase sequencing depth and limit assay-specific biases. Between about 0.8 and 9 billion PBMCs per donor were obtained by leukapheresis.

Broader findings and caveats from the paper: Incomplete sequencing was indicated by rarefaction of sorted-subset datasets, despite the large sequencing depth. Because the study included a small number of donors, the genetic and exposure-history diversity represented was limited. About 5% of naive CD4, 3.5% of naive CD8, about 2.4% of memory CD4, and less than 0.45% of memory CD8 clonotypes were shared across four donors. Based on pairwise subsampling, the degree of clonotype sharing among donors was expected to be affected by sequencing depth. Naive subsets generally had larger estimated clonotype richness than memory subsets. Compared with non-shared clonotypes, clonotypes shared by all four sorted-subset donors had higher generation probabilities. Sampling was limited to blood, and TCR repertoires in tissue likely differ from TCR repertoires in blood.

TCR CDR3 regions were amplified from genomic DNA by multiplex PCR using the deep immunoSEQ assay. Extracted genomic DNA from each cell subset was spread evenly across all wells of several immunoSEQ 96-well plates, with each plate serving as a replicate. For sorted subsets, each replicate PCR was loaded with roughly 190 ng genomic DNA, equivalent to 32,000 or so T cell genomes. Purified libraries were quantified with a Qubit 3.0 fluorometer, sized on a Bioanalyzer 2100, and re-quantified with the KAPA Library Quantification kit. A separate single-read 150-cycle Illumina NextSeq 550 flow cell was used to sequence each immunoSEQ 96-well plate. As for the original processing: Because the immunoSEQ output included only junctional sequences and no quality scores, the filtering could not be the same as the filtering used for full-length reads. Sequences were annotated with PyIR, a Python wrapper for IgBLAST v1.9, and V/J genes and CDR3 were assigned using IMGT germline references. Any read was removed if the V/J assignment was weak (E-value above 1e-6), the CDR3 was missing, or the read contained stop codons, out-of-frame junctions, or ambiguous translated residues. A V3J clonotype was defined by an identical inferred V gene, J gene, and CDR3 amino acid sequence. Percentage overlap between repertoires was computed as shared unique clonotypes divided by the size of the smaller repertoire. Repertoire richness was assessed with RTK rarefaction, the Chao1 estimator, and Recon v2.1 estimates of unobserved clonotypes. OLGA was used to compute generation probabilities for all TCRbeta clonotypes that the gDNA method yielded from a handful of donors. The immuneACCESS repertoire file appears here via TCRdb, limited to in-frame rearrangements. These files lack a portion of the clones; in checked studies, under half of the deficit traces to unresolved V genes, and the cause of the others is not known. V, J and clone size reflect that table, while D and trimming were determined from the DNA. The sample table shows about 2 million clones, and about 95% are seen once. Roughly 0.13% of the sample lies in the top ten.

A note on this clone: The clone's antigen remains unknown. Per-nucleotide qualities are absent, and no much larger clonotype sits a single base away.

The donors were healthy, HIV-negative adults with no recently reported acute infections or vaccinations. Only Caucasian adults living in Nashville, Tennessee, USA were represented among the donors. CD4+ T cells were enriched by magnetic negative selection, after which naive cells were positively selected on CD45RA and the negative fraction was taken as the memory subset. Blood was collected by leukapheresis, and PBMCs were isolated by Ficoll-Histopaque density gradient centrifugation and then cryopreserved in liquid nitrogen vapor phase. Purity and quantity of every magnetically sorted T cell population were checked by analytical flow cytometry. Genomic DNA was isolated from every sorted fraction and measured by UV absorbance on a Nanodrop 2000c. The specimen sequenced was naive CD4+ T cells sorted from blood. The cell subset or site tag for this specimen amounts to: CD45RA+ positively selected. The source is a man between 18 and 29 years old in good health.

CDR3 loop: CASSLGTSLYNEQFF. The base sequence is TGTGCCAGCAGCCTCGGGACTAGTCTCTACAATGAGCAGTTCTTC. The V and J genes are TRBV14 and TRBJ2-1; a stretch of 8 junction bases matches TRBD2. Trimming accounts for 4 bases at V and 3 bases at J, while the number of junction bases matched to no gene is 5. The germline V gene sets CDR1 to SGHDN and CDR2 to FVKESK. The CDR3 goes from the cysteine to the phenylalanine over 15 residues. The CDR3 DNA has 45 bases and is translated from base 1.